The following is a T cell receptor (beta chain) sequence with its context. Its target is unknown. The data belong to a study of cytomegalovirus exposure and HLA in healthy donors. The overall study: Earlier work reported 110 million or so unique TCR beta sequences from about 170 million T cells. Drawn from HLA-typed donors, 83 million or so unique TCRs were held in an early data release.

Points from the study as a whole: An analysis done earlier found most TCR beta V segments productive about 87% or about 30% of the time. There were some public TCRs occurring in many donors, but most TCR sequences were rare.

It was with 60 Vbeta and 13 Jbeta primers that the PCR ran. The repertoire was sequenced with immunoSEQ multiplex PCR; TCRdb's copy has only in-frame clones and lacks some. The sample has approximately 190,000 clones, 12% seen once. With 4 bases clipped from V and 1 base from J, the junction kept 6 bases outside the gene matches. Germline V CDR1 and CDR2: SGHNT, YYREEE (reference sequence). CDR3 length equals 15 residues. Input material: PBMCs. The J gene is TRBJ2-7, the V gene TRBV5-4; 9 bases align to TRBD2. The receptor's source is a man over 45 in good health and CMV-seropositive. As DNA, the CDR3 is TGTGCCAGCAGCCCGTCGACTAGCGGTTCCTACGAGCAGTACTTC. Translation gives CASSPSTSGSYEQYF.